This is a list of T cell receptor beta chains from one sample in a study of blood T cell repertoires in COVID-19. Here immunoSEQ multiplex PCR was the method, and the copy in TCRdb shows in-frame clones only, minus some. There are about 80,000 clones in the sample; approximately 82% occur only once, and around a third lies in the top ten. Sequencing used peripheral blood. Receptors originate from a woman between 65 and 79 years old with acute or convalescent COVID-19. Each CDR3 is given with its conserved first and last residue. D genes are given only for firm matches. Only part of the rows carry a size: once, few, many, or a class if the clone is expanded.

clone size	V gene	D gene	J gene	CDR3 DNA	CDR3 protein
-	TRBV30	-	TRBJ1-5	TGTGCCTGGAGCCCGGGGGGGAATCAGCCCCAGCATTTT	CAWSPGGNQPQHF
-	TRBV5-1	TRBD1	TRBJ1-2	TGCGCCAGCAGCCCGACAGGGGGCCGCGGCTACACCTTC	CASSPTGGRGYTF
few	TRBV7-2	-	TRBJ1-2	TGTGCCAGCAGCTGGGACACTAACTATGGCTACACCTTC	CASSWDTNYGYTF
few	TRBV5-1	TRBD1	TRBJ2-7	TGCGCCAGCAGCTGGGACAGGTTAGGCGAGCAGTACTTC	CASSWDRLGEQYF
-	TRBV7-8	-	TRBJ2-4	TGTGCCAGCAGCTACCCAGGGGCGGCCAAAAACATTCAGTACTTC	CASSYPGAAKNIQYF
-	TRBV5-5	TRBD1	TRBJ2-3	TGTGCCAGCCACAGGGGTACAGATACGCAGTATTTT	CASHRGTDTQYF
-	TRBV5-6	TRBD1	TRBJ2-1	TGTGCCAGCAGCACGGGACAGTACAATGAGCAGTTCTTC	CASSTGQYNEQFF
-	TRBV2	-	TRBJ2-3	TGTGCCAGCAGTCCTTTCACAGATACGCAGTATTTT	CASSPFTDTQYF
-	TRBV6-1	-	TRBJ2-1	TGTGCCAGCAGTGAACTGGGGGTTAGCGGGCAGTTCTTC	CASSELGVSGQFF
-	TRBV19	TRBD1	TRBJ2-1	TGTGCCAGTAGGCCGGACAGGGTGCCCTACAATGAGCAGTTCTTC	CASRPDRVPYNEQFF
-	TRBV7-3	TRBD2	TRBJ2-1	TGTGCCAGCAGCTTACAGCCGACTAGCACGGTAGTCAATGAGCAGTTCTTC	CASSLQPTSTVVNEQFF
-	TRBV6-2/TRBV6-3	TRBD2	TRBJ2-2	TGTGCCAGCAGTCAGACTAGCGGGAGGGTCGGGGAGCTGTTTTTT	CASSQTSGRVGELFF
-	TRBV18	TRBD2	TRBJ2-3	TGTGCCAGCTCACCACCTAGCGGGAGAACAGATACGCAGTATTTT	CASSPPSGRTDTQYF
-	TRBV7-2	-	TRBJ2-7	TGTGCCAGCAGCTTATCAGGGGTGGAGCAGTACTTC	CASSLSGVEQYF
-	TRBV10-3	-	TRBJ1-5	TGTGCCATCAGTGAGTCGATTCCTTTAACTTCGCTAAGTGGCAATCAGCCCCAGCATTTT	CAISESIPLTSLSGNQPQHF
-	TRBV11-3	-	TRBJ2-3	TGTGCCAGCAGCTTAGACCCCGGGTCCAAAGATACGCAGTATTTT	CASSLDPGSKDTQYF
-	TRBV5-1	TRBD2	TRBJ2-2	TGCGCCAGCAGCCCGAGGACTAGCGGGAGCGCTGAGGAGCTGTTTTTT	CASSPRTSGSAEELFF
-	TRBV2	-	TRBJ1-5	TGTGCCAGCAGTGCTCAGGGGAGCGGTCAGCCCCAGCATTTT	CASSAQGSGQPQHF
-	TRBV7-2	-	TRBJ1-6	TGTGCCAGCAGCTTAGATCAGCCGGGGTGGGGGGATTCACCCCTCCACTTT	CASSLDQPGWGDSPLHF